A selection of T cell receptor beta chains follows, all from one sample in a study of human T cells and chemical hapten exposure. TCRdb independently ran MiXCR on the RACE reads; one entry per CDR3 protein. The sample has about 100,000 distinct CDR3 sequences, 11% seen once. The sample was whole blood, taken in connection with sensitization to the hapten diphenylcyclopropenone (DPC). The source of these receptors is a woman aged 40 to 55 with alopecia areata. Some clones in this sample may be carry-over from other donors' samples. CDR3s include the opening cysteine and the closing phenylalanine or tryptophan. Some rows mark clone size as missing; the rest say once, few, many or name a class of expanded clone.

v_gene	j_gene	abundance	CDR3aa
TRBV3-1	TRBJ1-6	NA	CASSQRDRGLSALHF
TRBV7-2	TRBJ1-6	few	CASSLTGDRSSSYNSPLHF
TRBV2	TRBJ1-5	many	CASSERGRQPQHF
TRBV11-2	TRBJ2-4	many	CASSLKGGVLSSIQYF
TRBV6-5	TRBJ1-1	few	CASSRDNVATEAFF
TRBV19	TRBJ2-2	few	CASSTYPSGSRWELFF
TRBV20-1	TRBJ1-5	many	CSARDGPGGSYQPQHF
TRBV27	TRBJ1-6	NA	CASSPWTAGVYNSPLHF
TRBV30	TRBJ1-1	many	CAWSGIQGATEAFF
TRBV28	TRBJ1-1	few	CASTQGGTEAFF
TRBV5-4	TRBJ1-5	many	CASSPRPGDQPQHF
TRBV6-2/TRBV6-3	TRBJ1-1	NA	CASSPPGAEAFF
TRBV12-3/TRBV12-4	TRBJ2-5	few	CASSPLGTQETQYF
TRBV20-1	TRBJ2-5	many	CSARTSGGDAKTQYF
TRBV28	TRBJ1-6	NA	CASSLSGVSSPLHF
TRBV11-2	TRBJ2-1	NA	CASSGTGLSYNEQFF
TRBV27	TRBJ2-1	NA	CASRRGGRLNNEQFF
TRBV4-1	TRBJ2-7	few	CASSQGTGTGDYEQYF
TRBV20-1	TRBJ1-1	many	CSARGWDSRANTEAFF
TRBV10-3	TRBJ2-3	few	CAISGTDTQYF
TRBV18	TRBJ2-2	NA	CASSQASSTGELFF
TRBV4-2	TRBJ2-1	many	CASSPLAGANNEQFF
TRBV24-1	TRBJ2-1	many	CATTTTSGREGQFF
TRBV10-2	TRBJ2-3	NA	CASSESRPGPSGSTDTQYF
TRBV7-2	TRBJ2-1	many	CASSPGLAGEQFF
TRBV27	TRBJ2-3	many	CASRFPDGSQYF
TRBV27	TRBJ2-3	few	CASLEMGSYTDTQYF
TRBV29-1	TRBJ2-5	few	CSVRASGGETQYF
TRBV30	TRBJ1-3	many	CAWSVGGSTGNTIYF
TRBV11-2	TRBJ2-5	few	CASSWVQGPQETQYF
TRBV11-3	TRBJ2-2	NA	CASSLRLAGRTGELFF
TRBV10-2	TRBJ2-2	many	CATGQGYTGELFF
TRBV6-5	TRBJ1-1	many	CASSWPGQGGTEAFF
TRBV20-1	TRBJ2-4	few	CSARDSGNIQYF
TRBV12-3/TRBV12-4	TRBJ2-6	many	CASTFSGANVLTF
TRBV15	TRBJ1-4	few	CATSSDRGRSEKLFF
TRBV7-7	TRBJ1-3	few	CASSPLPGNTIYF
TRBV6-1	TRBJ1-5	few	CASSQSGGDQPQHF
TRBV7-2	TRBJ1-1	NA	CASSLHRDKSEAFF
TRBV7-8	TRBJ1-1	NA	CAGSFRGLEAFF
TRBV7-2	TRBJ2-7	many	CASSLGSTYEQYF
TRBV28	TRBJ1-1	few	CATRQGGAGTEAFF
TRBV4-1	TRBJ2-4	many	CASSQETSSSELAKNIQYF
TRBV11-2	TRBJ1-4	NA	CASSLGAFSGTANEKLFF
TRBV28	TRBJ1-1	NA	CASSLGRGAFF
TRBV2	TRBJ2-3	many	CASSGGTVYTQYF
TRBV6-5	TRBJ2-7	many	CASSYSIRDPVYEQYF
TRBV27	TRBJ1-5	NA	CASSFSGRYQPQHF
TRBV7-8	TRBJ1-2	NA	CASSLAQGAPYGYTF